This T cell receptor beta chain was retrieved from a study of cytomegalovirus exposure and HLA in healthy donors. Study in general: There were 88 million or so unique TCRs (from HLA-typed donors) in an early data release. Of the donors genotyped, 300 to 500 in all, 65% to 90% fell in the Caucasian-associated ancestry cluster. Study observations and caveats: HLA restriction was apparent for most CMV-associated TCR beta chains in a later analysis. Other equally common chains were less clonally expanded than HLA-associated TCR beta chains, a later analysis showed.

Worth noting for this clone: Its target is unknown.

Trimming at V came to 7 bases and at J to 5 bases, leaving 5 bases not matched to a gene. CDR1 and CDR2 from the germline V gene are GTSNPN and SVGIG (reference sequence). There are 12 residues in the CDR3. Amplification used 60 Vbeta primers and 13 Jbeta primers. Clones were sequenced by immunoSEQ multiplex PCR, and TCRdb holds only the in-frame ones, with some missing. The sample has roughly 76,000 clones. Sequencing was performed on PBMCs. J is TRBJ1-2 and V is TRBV30; 9 bases are shared with TRBD1. The sequence was collected from a female donor in good health and CMV-seropositive. The CDR3 bases are TGTGCCTCCCAGGACAGGGGATATGGCTACACCTTC. It is translated as CASQDRGYGYTF.